The 5 T cell receptor beta chains below all came from one sample that was sequenced in a study of cytotoxic CD8 clonotypes in ibrutinib-treated CLL. Data came from immunoSEQ multiplex PCR; TCRdb stores just in-frame clones and leaves some out. The sample has more than 75,000 clones, around 77% seen once; the top ten hold 20% to 25%. The material sequenced was PBMCs, taken after 24 months of ibrutinib treatment. These receptors came from a human donor with chronic lymphocytic leukemia.

The chain links TRBV7-9 to TRBJ2-5, with TRBD1 as a possible D gene (7 bases). V lost 4 bases to trimming and J lost 4 bases, with 16 bases between them. CDR3 size: 15 residues. Germline V gives CDR1 SEHNR, CDR2 FQNEAQ (reference sequence). The CDR3 reads CASSWRQGGGETQYF. CDR3 nucleotides: TGTGCCAGCAGCTGGCGTCAGGGGGGCGGAGAGACCCAGTACTTC.

The V gene is TRBV30, the J gene TRBJ2-2; D remains ambiguous. The germline V gene has CDR1 GTSNPN and CDR2 SVGIG (reference sequence). Trimming pared 0 bases from V and 0 bases from J, leaving 8 bases between. CDR3 length: 15 amino acids. CDR3 region: CAWSVLPSNTGELFF. The CDR3, as DNA: TGTGCCTGGAGTGTACTACCCTCGAACACCGGGGAGCTGTTTTTT.

V is TRBV10-1 and J is TRBJ1-1, with D possibly being TRBD1 (5 bases). Trimming shortened V by 6 bases and J by 0 bases, and 8 bases separated the two germline ends. CDR1 is WNHNN, CDR2 SYGVQD, per germline (reference sequence). The CDR3 consists of 13 residues. CDR3 loop: CASRGRMNTEAFF. In nucleotides, the CDR3 is TGCGCCAGCAGGGGACGGATGAACACTGAAGCTTTCTTT.

This rearrangement joins TRBV7-8 to TRBJ2-1, with D perhaps matching TRBD2 (6 bases). V was cut by 1 base and J by 5 bases, with 18 bases left in between. The CDR3 runs 17 residues. Germline CDR1 is SGHVS and CDR2 is FQNEAQ. CDR3 loop: CASSLDLSASAHNEQFF. The DNA for the CDR3 is TGTGCCAGCAGCTTAGATCTTAGTGCTAGCGCTCACAATGAGCAGTTCTTC.

The chain combines TRBV19 with TRBJ2-7, with D uncertain. Germline V gene lookup returns CDR1 LNHDA and CDR2 SQIVND (reference sequence). The V end lost 3 bases, the J end lost 7 bases, and 13 bases lay between the germline ends. The CDR3 is 13 residues long. CDR3 protein: CASSMANSQEQYF. The CDR3 nucleotides read TGTGCCAGTAGTATGGCGAACTCCCAAGAGCAGTACTTC.